The 15 T cell receptor beta chains listed next were all sequenced from one sample in a study of CXCR3-negative and CXCR3-positive naive CD8 T cells (dated by TCRdb to the late 2010s). The instrument was a NextSeq 550. The Human TCR Profiling Kit (MiLaboratory) was used to prepare UMI-labeled 5' RACE TRB cDNA libraries. Through TCRdb reprocessing, the reads give one entry per CDR3 protein sequence; DNA is omitted. The sample's own table lists roughly 8,200 distinct CDR3 sequences. The biggest ten clones account for approximately 2.1% of the sample. The sequenced material came from naive CXCR3- CD8+ T cells from blood. The cell subset or site label, read with the paper, signifies: CD45RO-CCR7+CD27+CD95- naive CD8+ T cells lacking CXCR3 (TNR3-). The receptors here all came from a human donor in good health. Some clones in this sample may be carry-over from other donors' samples.

This clonotype is identified as medium-sized from frequency. This chain links TRBV7-9 with TRBJ2-7; TCRdb gives TRBD2 as the D gene, but with no DNA this cannot be confirmed. Germline loops: CDR1 SEHNR, CDR2 FQNEAQ (reference sequence). The CDR3 loop spans 14 amino acids. Here the CDR3 reads CASSLAGALEEQYF.

By frequency, this clonotype registers medium-sized. J is TRBJ2-2 and V is TRBV23-1; the TCRdb D gene call, TRBD1, has no DNA to confirm it. TRBV23-1 is marked as an open reading frame, function uncertain. The CDR3 extends over 17 amino acids. CDR3 sequence reads: CASSQIEVGEFTGELFF.

V usage is TRBV7-8 and J usage is TRBJ2-2; TCRdb's D call, TRBD1, is unchecked because there is no DNA. This CDR3 is 16 amino acids long. The germline gives CDR1 SGHVS, CDR2 FQNEAQ. CDR3 in amino acids: CASSSPPGQGAGELFF. The full variable domain, completed using reference TRBV7-8 and TRBJ2-2, is GAGVSQSPRYKVAKRGQDVALRCDPISGHVSLFWYQQALGQGPEFLTYFQNEAQLDKSGLPSDRFFAERPEGSVSTLKIQRTQQEDSAVYLCASSSPPGQGAGELFFGEGSRLTVL.

The V and J genes are TRBV29-1 and TRBJ1-2; TCRdb gives TRBD1 as the D gene, but with no DNA this cannot be confirmed. CDR3 length: 13 residues. In germline, CDR1 is SQVTM, CDR2 ANQGSEA. The CDR3 sequence: CSVEDPGPDGYTF.

Measured by frequency, this clonotype is medium-sized. This chain connects TRBV6-5 to TRBJ2-3; TCRdb reports TRBD1, a call that lacks DNA to check it against. Germline CDR1 and CDR2: MNHEY and SVGAGI. The CDR3 spans 12 residues. The CDR3 reads CASSFDRNTQYF.

This clonotype is labeled medium-sized based on frequency. The genes are TRBV6-5 and TRBJ1-3; absent DNA, TCRdb's TRBD1 call cannot be checked. From germline, CDR1 is MNHEY and CDR2 SVGAGI. This CDR3 has 17 residues. CDR3 protein: CASSYIGTGDSGNTIYF.

The chain joins TRBV27 to TRBJ1-6. The V gene's germline CDR1 is MNHEY and CDR2 SMNVEV (reference sequence). This CDR3 is 13 amino acids long. CDR3: CASSLGSNSPLHF.

This clonotype ranks as medium-sized in terms of frequency. The chain carries TRBV29-1 and TRBJ2-1; TCRdb's D call, TRBD1, is unchecked because there is no DNA. Germline CDR1 reads SQVTM; CDR2 reads ANQGSEA. CDR3 length equals 13 residues. This chain's CDR3 is CSVAPVGYNEQFF.

The chain combines TRBV5-1 with TRBJ2-7. The germline V gene encodes CDR1 SGHRS and CDR2 YFSETQ. The CDR3 contains 12 residues. The CDR3 is CASSLLPYEQYF.

The rearrangement joins TRBV28 to TRBJ2-2. The CDR3 runs 13 residues. CDR1 and CDR2 (germline): MDHEN, SYDVKM. The CDR3 loop is CASSLWETGELFF.

The rearrangement uses TRBV25-1 and TRBJ2-3. This CDR3 is built from 13 residues. Germline-derived CDR1 and CDR2 are MGHDK and SYGVNS. Here the CDR3 reads CASSEVSADTQYF.

Considering frequency, this clonotype is medium-sized. This chain links TRBV4-3 with TRBJ1-5; the TCRdb D gene call, TRBD1, has no DNA to confirm it. This CDR3 has 15 amino acids. Germline loops: CDR1 LGHNA, CDR2 YSLEER. CDR3 sequence: CASSHDRDSNQPQHF.

V is TRBV20-1 and J is TRBJ1-1; TCRdb lists TRBD1, though no DNA is available to test this call. Germline V gene sequence: CDR1 DFQATT, CDR2 SNEGSKA (reference sequence). The CDR3 spans 14 residues. The CDR3 reads CSAEPTETNTEAFF.

This clonotype is labeled medium-sized based on frequency. V and J are TRBV29-1 and TRBJ2-3; TCRdb outputs TRBD2, but without DNA this stays unchecked. Germline CDR1 reads SQVTM; CDR2 reads ANQGSEA. The CDR3 runs to 17 residues. The CDR3 sequence is CSVDEGGSGSRPDTQYF.

This clonotype registers medium-sized by frequency. The gene calls are TRBV20-1 and TRBJ2-3; lacking DNA, the TRBD2 call made by TCRdb goes unchecked. The CDR3 loop spans 14 amino acids. Per germline, CDR1 DFQATT and CDR2 SNEGSKA (reference sequence). The CDR3: CSAIRLAAGDTQYF.